This TCR beta chain was sequenced in a study of graft-versus-host responses after intestinal transplantation. Study findings and constraints: Researchers found GvH clones in recipient marrow, and some showed up first in ileum or blood.

Method: immunoSEQ multiplex PCR; TCRdb's copy keeps in-frame clones and lacks some. The sample has some 100,000 clones; approximately 92% are singletons. Remarks on this clone: The antigen is undetermined.

This receptor was taken from a human donor who was the organ donor for an intestinal transplant. Source: unstimulated CD8+ T cells sorted from spleen or lymph node cells, taken before transplant.

This CDR3 is CASSPSAGALDNEQFF. CDR3 DNA: TGTGCCAGCAGTCCATCAGCGGGAGCCCTCGATAATGAGCAGTTCTTC. The V and J genes are TRBV27 and TRBJ2-1; the match to TRBD2 covers 8 bases. Germline-derived CDR1 and CDR2 are MNHEY and SMNVEV (reference sequence). The CDR3 totals 16 residues. Germline trimming cut 5 bases from V and 7 bases from J; bases unmatched to any gene: 13.